These 16 T cell receptor beta chains originate from one sample sequenced in a study of PD-1 blockade in classical Hodgkin lymphoma. Method: immunoSEQ multiplex PCR; TCRdb's copy keeps in-frame clones and lacks some. The sample carries some 84,000 clones, about nine tenths recorded once. Every patient was affected by relapse after autologous stem cell transplantation, while exposure to brentuximab vedotin was not uniform. Specimen: peripheral blood mononuclear cells (PBMCs), collected before the second cycle of nivolumab. The receptor set was obtained from a human donor with classical Hodgkin lymphoma.

V gene TRBV27 combines with J gene TRBJ2-7; D uncertain. Germline lookup yields CDR1 MNHEY and CDR2 SMNVEV (reference sequence). CDR3 size: 12 residues. V lost 2 bases to trimming and J lost 5 bases, with 7 bases between them. The CDR3: CASSLPGNEQYF. The CDR3, as DNA: TGTGCCAGCAGTTTACCGGGCAACGAGCAGTACTTC.

The chain is built from TRBV7-6 and TRBJ2-2, with D perhaps matching TRBD1 or TRBD2 (5 bases each). The CDR3 sequence is 12 residues long. Deletions cut 8 bases from V and 5 bases from J, with 9 bases between. CDR1 SGHVS and CDR2 FNYEAQ come from the germline V gene. CDR3: CASDSGTGELFF. The CDR3 coding sequence is TGTGCCAGCGACAGCGGAACCGGGGAGCTGTTTTTT. The full variable domain, its missing parts supplied by reference TRBV7-6 and TRBJ2-2, is GAGVSQSPRYKVTKRGQDVALRCDPISGHVSLYWYRQALGQGPEFLTYFNYEAQQDKSGLPNDRFSAERPEGSISTLTIQRTEQRDSAMYRCASDSGTGELFFGEGSRLTVL.

The CDR3 loop reads CASVWISSGHLNTEAFF. The CDR3 DNA reads as TGTGCTAGTGTCTGGATCTCCTCGGGACACTTGAACACTGAAGCTTTCTTT. The genes are TRBV12-5 and TRBJ1-1; a possible D gene is TRBD1 (6 bases). CDR1 is LGHNT, CDR2 FRNRAP, per germline. V dropped 7 bases and J dropped 0 bases, with 21 bases sitting between them. The CDR3 extends over 17 amino acids. The full variable domain, with the rest looked up from reference TRBV12-5 and TRBJ1-1, is DARVTQTPRHKVTEMGQEVTMRCQPILGHNTVFWYRQTMMQGLELLAYFRNRAPLDDSGMPKDRFSAEMPDATLATLKIQPSEPRDSAVYFCASVWISSGHLNTEAFFGQGTRLTVV.

V usage is TRBV6-1 and J usage is TRBJ2-7; D is uncertain. Germline V lookup: CDR1 MNHNS, CDR2 SASEGT. V lost 6 bases and J 1 base, leaving 13 bases between the germline ends. The CDR3 has 14 residues. The CDR3 bases are TGTGCCAGCAGCCCGTTCGGGCCTTCCTACGAGCAGTACTTC. As protein: CASSPFGPSYEQYF.

J is TRBJ1-2 and V is TRBV29-1; D uncertain. The CDR3 has 11 residues. V was shortened by 7 bases and J by 7 bases, with 13 bases between the two germline ends. Germline loops: CDR1 SQVTM, CDR2 ANQGSEA. DNA for the CDR3: TGCAGCGCCCTTGAACCCTCTGGCTACACCTTC. Translated: CSALEPSGYTF.

To note about this clone: The same CDR3 is also encoded by other DNA sequences in this sample. V gene TRBV30 combines with J gene TRBJ2-7; D perhaps matches TRBD1 (5 bases). CDR1 GTSNPN and CDR2 SVGIG come from the germline V gene (reference sequence). CDR3 size: 12 residues. The ends were cut back, 4 bases at V and 0 bases at J, with 7 bases in the middle. The CDR3 DNA reads TGTGCCTGGAAGGGGTACTCCTACGAGCAGTACTTC. This gives the protein CAWKGYSYEQYF. The entire variable domain, with the rest obtained from reference TRBV30 and TRBJ2-7, is as follows: SQTIHQWPATLVQPVGSPLSLECTVEGTSNPNLYWYRQAAGRGLQLLFYSVGIGQISSEVPQNLSASRPQDRQFILSSKKLLLSDSGFYLCAWKGYSYEQYFGPGTRLTVT.

The chain is built from TRBV7-3 and TRBJ1-3; no clear D. CDR3 length: 13 amino acids. Trimming pared 5 bases from V and 7 bases from J, leaving 12 bases between. Germline V gene sequence: CDR1 SGHTA, CDR2 FQGTGA. This CDR3 is CASSLNLGNTIYF. The CDR3 DNA reads TGTGCCAGCAGCCTAAACCTGGGGAACACCATATATTTT.

V is TRBV7-3 and J is TRBJ2-3; D call uncertain. The germline V and J ends were trimmed by 3 bases and 6 bases, with 13 bases remaining between them. CDR1 and CDR2 from the germline V gene are SGHTA and FQGTGA. The CDR3 has 14 residues. The CDR3: CASSFFANKDTQYF. The CDR3 region has the DNA TGTGCCAGCAGCTTCTTTGCTAACAAGGATACGCAGTATTTT.

The chain couples TRBV9 to TRBJ2-1; 11 bases align to TRBD2. Germline V gene data show CDR1 as SGDLS and CDR2 as YYNGEE. J was trimmed by 5 bases and V by 0 bases; bases with no gene match: 7. This CDR3 region has 17 residues. The CDR3 DNA reads TGTGCCAGCAGCGTAGCTAGCGGGGGGACCAGGGACAATGAGCAGTTCTTC. This codes for CASSVASGGTRDNEQFF.

The V and J genes are TRBV5-1 and TRBJ1-4; no definite D call. The CDR3 totals 12 residues. V lost 1 base, J lost 12 bases, and 10 bases lay in between. Looked up from germline, CDR1 is SGHRS and CDR2 is YFSETQ. In DNA, the CDR3 is TGCGCCAGCAGCTTGAGTGGGCGGCAACTGTTTTTT. Translating gives CASSLSGRQLFF.

The genes are TRBV5-4 and TRBJ1-4, with 9 nucleotides matching TRBD1. Germline trimming cut 4 bases from V and 4 bases from J; bases unmatched to any gene: 11. The CDR3 is made up of 17 amino acids. CDR1 and CDR2 (germline): SGHNT, YYREEE (reference sequence). CDR3: CASSQDQTGGLNEKLFF. The CDR3 region has the DNA TGTGCCAGCAGCCAAGATCAGACAGGGGGTCTTAATGAAAAACTGTTTTTT.

There are many counts of this clone. The genes are TRBV28 and TRBJ1-5; D is perhaps TRBD1 (5 bases). Trimming took off 5 bases at V and 2 bases at J, with 10 bases between the two ends. Germline CDR1 is MDHEN and CDR2 is SYDVKM. The length of the CDR3 is 14 residues. Here the CDR3 DNA reads TGTGCCAGCAGTGCCAGGGACGGCAATCAGCCCCAGCATTTT. This encodes CASSARDGNQPQHF.

This clone occurred once. This rearrangement joins TRBV5-6 to TRBJ2-3, with D perhaps TRBD2 (6 bases). V gave up 4 bases and J gave up 2 bases, with 17 bases separating them. CDR3 length: 16 amino acids. Germline-derived CDR1 and CDR2 are SGHDT and YYEEEE. The CDR3 bases are TGTGCCAGCAGCCCATGGAGGGAGCTGAACACAGATACGCAGTATTTT. This sequence encodes CASSPWRELNTDTQYF. The whole variable domain, remainder taken from reference TRBV5-6 and TRBJ2-3, is DAGVTQSPTHLIKTRGQQVTLRCSPKSGHDTVSWYQQALGQGPQFIFQYYEEEERQRGNFPDRFSGHQFPNYSSELNVNALLLGDSALYLCASSPWRELNTDTQYFGPGTRLTVL.

This chain links TRBV12-5 with TRBJ2-3; no reliable D call. Trimming cost V 5 bases and J 4 bases, with 13 bases left between them. The CDR3 runs 14 residues. Germline CDR1 LGHNT, CDR2 FRNRAP. The CDR3 spells CASGIDPRADTQYF. CDR3 coding DNA: TGTGCTAGTGGTATCGACCCCCGCGCAGATACGCAGTATTTT.

The chain has TRBV28 and TRBJ1-2; 7 bases fit TRBD1. With 3 bases clipped from V and 4 bases from J, the junction kept 8 bases outside the gene matches. This CDR3 spans 15 amino acids. Germline CDR1 and CDR2: MDHEN and SYDVKM. CDR3 sequence reads: CASSFGDRFLYGYTF. Here the CDR3 DNA reads TGTGCCAGCAGTTTTGGGGACAGATTCCTCTATGGCTACACCTTC.

The V call is TRBV7-9, the J call TRBJ2-7; TRBD1 is a possible D gene (6 bases). Germline V gene data show CDR1 as SEHNR and CDR2 as FQNEAQ (reference sequence). The V and J ends lost 6 bases and 6 bases respectively, with 21 bases between them. The CDR3 extends over 15 amino acids. In DNA form, the CDR3 reads TGTGCCAGCAGTTCTCTCGGGCAGGGGCTACGCGAGCAGTACTTC. This translates into CASSSLGQGLREQYF.